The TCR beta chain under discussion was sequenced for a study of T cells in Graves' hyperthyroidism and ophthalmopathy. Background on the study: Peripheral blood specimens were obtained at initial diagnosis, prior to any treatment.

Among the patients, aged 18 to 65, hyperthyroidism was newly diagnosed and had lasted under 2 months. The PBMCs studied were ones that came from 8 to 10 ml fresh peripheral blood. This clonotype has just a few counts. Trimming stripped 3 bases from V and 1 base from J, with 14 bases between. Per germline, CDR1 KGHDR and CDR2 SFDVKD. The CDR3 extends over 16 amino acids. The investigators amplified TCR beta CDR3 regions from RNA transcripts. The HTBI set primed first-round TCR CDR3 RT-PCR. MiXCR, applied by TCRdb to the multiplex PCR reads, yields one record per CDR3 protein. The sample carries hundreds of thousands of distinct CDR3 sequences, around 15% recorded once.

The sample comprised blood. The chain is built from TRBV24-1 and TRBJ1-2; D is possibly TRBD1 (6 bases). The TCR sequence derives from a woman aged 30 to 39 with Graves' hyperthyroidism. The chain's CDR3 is CATSDPKQGLNYGYTF. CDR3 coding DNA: TGTGCCACCAGTGATCCAAAACAGGGACTTAACTATGGCTACACCTTC.